This is a list of T cell receptor beta chains from one sample in a study of cytomegalovirus exposure and HLA in healthy donors. Sequenced by immunoSEQ multiplex PCR; TCRdb stores in-frame clones only, minus some. The sample records 100,000 to 150,000 clones, about 80% being singletons. Specimen: PBMCs. The receptors derive from a man aged 40-50 years in good health and CMV-seronegative. Each CDR3 is given without its conserved first and last residue. Fields, in order: CDR3 length, J gene, clone size, V gene, CDR3 protein. Only part of the rows carry a size: once, few, many, or a class if the clone is expanded.

12	TRBJ2-7	.	TRBV30	AWIMGAGPYEQY
12	TRBJ1-2	.	TRBV6-4	ASSEQGAIGGYT
12	TRBJ2-7	.	TRBV28	ASSPNRGSYEQY
9	TRBJ1-2	.	TRBV6-6	ASSSRAGYT
14	TRBJ1-1	few	TRBV18	ASSRTGTGMYTEAF
12	TRBJ1-2	.	TRBV6-1	ASSVDRLIYGYT
12	TRBJ2-7	.	TRBV9	ASSATGLNYEQY
15	TRBJ1-6	.	TRBV4-1	ASSQVKAPYQNSPLH
13	TRBJ1-2	.	TRBV7-9	ASSLEGGQGNRYT
14	TRBJ2-7	.	TRBV2	ASSGQLAGVNYEQY
13	TRBJ2-3	few	TRBV6-5	ASSYWGQGSDTQY
14	TRBJ2-7	.	TRBV2	ASSDGSSLRVYEQY
11	TRBJ1-1	.	TRBV19	ASSYGTSTEAF
14	TRBJ1-1	.	TRBV28	ASSSRTPGQGFQAF
13	TRBJ2-7	.	TRBV7-9	ASSFTSGGNYEQY
13	TRBJ1-3	once	TRBV27	ASSPEGTPGNTIY
10	TRBJ2-5	.	TRBV28	ASRTGGETQY
12	TRBJ1-6	few	TRBV28	ASSHDRGYSPLH
11	TRBJ2-1	.	TRBV6-1	ASSVTGYNEQF
11	TRBJ1-5	.	TRBV6-1	ASSEIPGQPQH
12	TRBJ2-5	.	TRBV15	ATSRDRGQETQY
14	TRBJ2-7	.	TRBV6-1	ASSEFLEGLSYEQY
13	TRBJ2-5	.	TRBV5-8	ASSLGSGGRKTQY
12	TRBJ2-1	once	TRBV5-1	ASSLGQAYNEQF
11	TRBJ1-2	.	TRBV5-1	ASSEGGRYGYT
13	TRBJ1-5	.	TRBV10-3	ATGRDREGNQPQH
11	TRBJ1-3	.	TRBV30	AWNHNSGNTIY
13	TRBJ2-5	.	TRBV2	ASSDASGGKETQY
12	TRBJ2-7	.	TRBV27	ASTRLAGEYEQY
15	TRBJ2-7	.	TRBV5-5	ASSLALTSGSSYEQY
21	TRBJ2-7	.	TRBV5-1	ASSRRPSLAGTSGGAPYYEQY
15	TRBJ1-1	.	TRBV27	ARSSPKTGGCGTEAF
12	.	.	TRBV28	ASQTPVRGNEQY
12	TRBJ2-3	.	TRBV2	ASTLSGTTDTQY
17	TRBJ1-5	.	TRBV7-9	ASSLNPPGQGDRNQPQH
11	TRBJ1-1	.	TRBV14	ASSQTGVTEAF
12	TRBJ2-5	few	TRBV30	AWRQGVHQETQY
12	TRBJ2-5	.	TRBV7-6	ASSLTGGGETQY
9	TRBJ2-1	.	TRBV29-1	SSTGGGEQF